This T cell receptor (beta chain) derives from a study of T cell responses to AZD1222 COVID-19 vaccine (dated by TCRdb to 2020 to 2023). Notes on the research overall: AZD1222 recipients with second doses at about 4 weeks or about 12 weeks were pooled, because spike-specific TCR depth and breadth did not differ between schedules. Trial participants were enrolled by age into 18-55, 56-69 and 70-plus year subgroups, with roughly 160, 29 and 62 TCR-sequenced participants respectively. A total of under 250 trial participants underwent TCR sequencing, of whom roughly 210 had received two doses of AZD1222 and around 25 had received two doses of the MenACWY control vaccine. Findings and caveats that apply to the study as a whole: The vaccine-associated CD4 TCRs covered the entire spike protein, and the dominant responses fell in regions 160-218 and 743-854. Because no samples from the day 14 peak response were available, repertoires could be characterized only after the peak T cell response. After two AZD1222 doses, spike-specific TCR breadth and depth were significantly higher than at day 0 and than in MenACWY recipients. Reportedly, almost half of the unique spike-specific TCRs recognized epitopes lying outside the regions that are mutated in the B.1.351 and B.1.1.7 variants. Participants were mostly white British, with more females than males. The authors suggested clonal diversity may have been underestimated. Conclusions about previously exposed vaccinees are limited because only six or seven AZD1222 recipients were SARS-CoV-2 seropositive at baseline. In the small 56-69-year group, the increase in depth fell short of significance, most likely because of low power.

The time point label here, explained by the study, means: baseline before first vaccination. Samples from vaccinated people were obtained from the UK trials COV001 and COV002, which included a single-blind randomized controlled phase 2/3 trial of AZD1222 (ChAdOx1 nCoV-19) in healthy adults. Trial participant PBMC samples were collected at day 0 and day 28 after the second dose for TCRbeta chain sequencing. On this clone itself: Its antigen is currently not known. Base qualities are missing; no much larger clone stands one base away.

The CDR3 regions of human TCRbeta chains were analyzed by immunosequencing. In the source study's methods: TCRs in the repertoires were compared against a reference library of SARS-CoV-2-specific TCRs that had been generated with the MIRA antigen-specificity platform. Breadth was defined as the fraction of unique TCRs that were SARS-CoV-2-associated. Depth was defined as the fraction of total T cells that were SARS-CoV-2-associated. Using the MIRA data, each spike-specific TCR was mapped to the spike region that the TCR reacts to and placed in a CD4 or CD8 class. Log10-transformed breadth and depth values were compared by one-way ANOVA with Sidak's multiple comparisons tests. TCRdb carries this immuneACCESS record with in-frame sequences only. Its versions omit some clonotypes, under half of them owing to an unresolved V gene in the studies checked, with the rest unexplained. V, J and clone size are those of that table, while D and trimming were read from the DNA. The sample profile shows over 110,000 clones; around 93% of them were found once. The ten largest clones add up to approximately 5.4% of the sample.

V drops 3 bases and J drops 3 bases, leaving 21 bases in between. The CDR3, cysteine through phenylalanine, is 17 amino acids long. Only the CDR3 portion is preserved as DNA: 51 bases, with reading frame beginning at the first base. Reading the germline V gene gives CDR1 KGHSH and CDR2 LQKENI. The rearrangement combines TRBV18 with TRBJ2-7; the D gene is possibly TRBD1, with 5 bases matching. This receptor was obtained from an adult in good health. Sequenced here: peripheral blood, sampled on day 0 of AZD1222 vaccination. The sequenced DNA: TGTGCCAGCTCACCGAATAGGTCAAAGGGGTCCCTCTACGAGCAGTACTTC. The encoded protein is CASSPNRSKGSLYEQYF. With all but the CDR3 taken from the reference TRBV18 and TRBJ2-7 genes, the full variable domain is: NAGVMQNPRHLVRRRGQEARLRCSPMKGHSHVYWYRQLPEEGLKFMVYLQKENIIDESGMPKERFSAEFPKEGPSILRIQQVVRGDSAAYFCASSPNRSKGSLYEQYFGPGTRLTVT.